This T cell receptor (beta chain) appears in the sequencing data of a study of CD8 T cells in Susac syndrome. Both CD4+ and CD8+ T cells were negatively isolated, and TEMRA cells underwent FACS enrichment. Random hexamers were used to reverse transcribe the RNA input (about 0.5 to 1 ug). The immunoSEQ assay covered 54 Vbeta and 13 Jbeta segments for CDR3. A single record per CDR3 protein comes from TCRdb applying MiXCR to the immunoSEQ multiplex PCR reads. The repertoire holds approximately 270,000 distinct CDR3 sequences, with 80% to 95% as singletons. The TCR comes from a human donor with multiple sclerosis. Material for sequencing was CD4+ T cells from PBMCs.

The CDR3 is CASSLGGTGLPGQPQHF. CDR3 in DNA: TGTGCCAGCAGCTTAGGCGGGACAGGGCTTCCCGGTCAGCCCCAGCATTTT. The chain uses TRBV7-9 and TRBJ1-5, with 9 bases that match TRBD1. Germline V lookup: CDR1 SEHNR, CDR2 FQNEAQ (reference sequence). V shed 1 base, J shed 6 bases, and the junction held 10 bases outside the gene matches. The CDR3 has 17 residues.